The 16 T cell receptor beta chains presented below share a single source sample, sequenced in a study of cytomegalovirus exposure and HLA in healthy donors. The PCR ran on 60 Vbeta and 13 Jbeta primers. Produced via immunoSEQ multiplex PCR; TCRdb's table is partial and in-frame only. The sample yields around 190,000 clones, over 75% seen once. The sample was PBMCs. All receptors derive from a man in his late teens or twenties in good health and CMV-seronegative.

This chain uses TRBV9 with TRBJ1-2; D unresolved. The V and J ends lost 2 bases and 0 bases respectively, with 11 bases between them. CDR1 and CDR2 (germline): SGDLS, YYNGEE. CDR3 length: 15 residues. The CDR3 protein is CASSVGGRANYGYTF. The CDR3 DNA reads TGTGCCAGCAGCGTCGGAGGTAGAGCTAACTATGGCTACACCTTC.

This chain uses TRBV7-2 with TRBJ2-7; a possible D gene is TRBD1 (6 bases). V was trimmed by 4 bases and J by 3 bases, leaving 16 bases between them. CDR3 size: 15 residues. Germline V gene sequence: CDR1 SGHTA, CDR2 FQGNSA. The CDR3 protein is CASSYAGQPHYEQYF. The CDR3 coding sequence is TGTGCCAGCAGCTACGCCGGACAGCCCCACTACGAGCAGTACTTC.

V gene TRBV6-6 combines with J gene TRBJ1-1; weak D call: TRBD1 (6 bases). Germline V CDR1 and CDR2: MNHNY, SVGAGI (reference sequence). Deletions cut 2 bases from V and 6 bases from J, with 16 bases between. CDR3 length: 15 amino acids. CDR3 sequence (DNA): TGTGCCAGCAGTTACGAAACAGGGACCGGGGCTGAAGCTTTCTTT. Translating it yields CASSYETGTGAEAFF.

The chain couples TRBV7-2 to TRBJ1-1; the D is unclear. The CDR3 has 14 residues. Germline loops: CDR1 SGHTA, CDR2 FQGNSA. The V end was cut by 0 bases, the J end by 2 bases, with 7 bases between. CDR3: CASSLAAVNTEAFF. The CDR3 DNA follows: TGTGCCAGCAGCTTAGCGGCGGTTAACACTGAAGCTTTCTTT.

The chain couples TRBV30 to TRBJ1-1; 7 nucleotides align to TRBD1. The CDR3 spans 14 residues. CDR1 is GTSNPN, CDR2 SVGIG, per germline (reference sequence). Germline trimming cut 0 bases from V and 1 base from J; bases unmatched to any gene: 2. For the CDR3, the DNA is TGTGCCTGGAGTGTAGGGGGCACGAACACTGAAGCTTTCTTT. It specifies CAWSVGGTNTEAFF.

This clone has only one observation. V usage is TRBV4-3 and J usage is TRBJ1-1, with D perhaps matching TRBD1 (6 bases). There are 13 residues in the CDR3. The V and J ends lost 4 bases and 7 bases respectively, with 13 bases between them. Germline-derived CDR1 and CDR2 are LGHNA and YSLEER. CDR3 sequence: CASSLGGGGEAFF. CDR3 bases: TGCGCCAGCAGCCTGGGAGGGGGGGGTGAAGCTTTCTTT.

The chain employs TRBV6-6 and TRBJ2-7; D may be TRBD1 (6 bases). V was cut by 2 bases and J by 9 bases, with 23 bases left in between. Germline assignment: CDR1 MNHNY and CDR2 SVGAGI (reference sequence). This CDR3 contains 16 residues. The CDR3 reads CASSYEFWQGQSGQYF. DNA of the CDR3: TGTGCCAGCAGTTACGAGTTTTGGCAGGGGCAGTCCGGGCAGTACTTC.

V gene TRBV6-5 combines with J gene TRBJ2-7; D might be TRBD2 (7 bases). Germline V gene data show CDR1 as MNHEY and CDR2 as SVGAGI. Trimming took 0 bases from V and 5 from J, leaving 14 bases between them. The CDR3 sequence is 15 residues long. CDR3 coding DNA: TGTGCCAGCAGTTACTCGAGTAGGGGGGGGAACGAGCAGTACTTC. This sequence encodes CASSYSSRGGNEQYF.

This clone was seen once. J is TRBJ1-4 and V is TRBV5-1; D is perhaps TRBD1 (5 bases). Trimming pared 4 bases from V and 5 bases from J, leaving 12 bases between. The CDR3 totals 14 residues. The germline V gene has CDR1 SGHRS and CDR2 YFSETQ. CDR3 in DNA: TGCGCCAGCAGCGTCGACAGACTGAATGAAAAACTGTTTTTT. It is translated as CASSVDRLNEKLFF.

The V call is TRBV11-1, the J call TRBJ2-7; 9 bases are shared with TRBD1. Germline lookup yields CDR1 SGHAT and CDR2 FQDESV (reference sequence). V lost 5 bases, J lost 4 bases, and 6 bases stayed unmatched. This CDR3 region has 14 residues. In DNA form, the CDR3 reads TGTGCCAGCAGCGCCCTTGGACAGGGGTACGAGCAGTACTTC. It encodes CASSALGQGYEQYF.

The chain couples TRBV11-1 to TRBJ2-1, with TRBD2 as a possible D gene (6 bases). The CDR3 runs 16 residues. V was shortened by 2 bases and J by 4 bases, with 15 bases between the two germline ends. Germline V gene sequence: CDR1 SGHAT, CDR2 FQDESV (reference sequence). The CDR3 DNA reads TGTGCCAGCAGCTTAACCGGCGGGATGGGGTACAATGAGCAGTTCTTC. It is translated as CASSLTGGMGYNEQFF.

J is TRBJ1-5 and V is TRBV27; 12 bases line up with TRBD1. The length of the CDR3 is 14 residues. Germline V gene lookup returns CDR1 MNHEY and CDR2 SMNVEV (reference sequence). V shed 7 bases, J shed 5 bases, and the junction held 3 bases outside the gene matches. The DNA for the CDR3 is TGTGCCAGCACCGGGACAGGGGGCGATCAGCCCCAGCATTTT. It translates to CASTGTGGDQPQHF.

V and J are TRBV7-8 and TRBJ2-2, with D uncertain. Germline loops: CDR1 SGHVS, CDR2 FQNEAQ. This CDR3 has 13 residues. V lost 5 bases, J lost 7 bases, and 11 bases lay in between. CDR3 nucleotides: TGTGCCAGCAGCCCAGATGCGGTCGGGGAGCTGTTTTTT. Its translation is CASSPDAVGELFF.

This clone was observed once. This chain connects TRBV6-5 to TRBJ1-2; TRBD1 aligns across 9 bases. This CDR3 comprises 13 residues. The trim removed 6 bases at V and 6 bases at J, leaving 5 bases unmatched. Germline V gives CDR1 MNHEY, CDR2 SVGAGI. CDR3 region: CASSIGQGNGYTF. Written as DNA, the CDR3 is TGTGCCAGCAGCATAGGACAGGGGAATGGCTACACCTTC.

The chain combines TRBV27 with TRBJ2-7; the D gene is possibly TRBD1 (6 bases). Germline assignment: CDR1 MNHEY and CDR2 SMNVEV (reference sequence). The CDR3 runs 14 residues. V lost 10 bases to trimming and J lost 1 base, with 17 bases between them. The CDR3 region is CATDRNYPSYEQYF. DNA of the CDR3: TGTGCCACCGACAGGAATTATCCATCCTACGAGCAGTACTTC.

As for this clone: An end of the junction does not agree with germline; a read error may underlie this. This chain links TRBV10-3 with TRBJ2-7, with 7 nucleotides matching TRBD2. CDR1 ENHRY and CDR2 SYGVKD come from the germline V gene. CDR3 length: 15 residues. The CDR3 DNA reads TGTGTCATCAGTGAGATAGTTAGCGGGTCCCACGAGCAGTACTTC. Amino acids: CVISEIVSGSHEQYF.